This T cell receptor beta chain comes out of a study of blood T cell repertoires in COVID-19. Background on the study: Samples came from the United States, Italy and Spain, spanning acute and convalescent COVID-19. The analysed material was cDNA or gDNA that came from T cells, B-cell-depleted T cells, or PBMCs.

Authors' methods: Estimation of nucleated cell counts relied on the amplification of reference gene primers. Here immunoSEQ multiplex PCR was the method, and the copy in TCRdb shows in-frame clones only, minus some. The DNA gave D and trimming, while V, J and clone size come from that table. This sample has some 200,000 clones, with around 84% found just once. CDR3 size: 12 residues. Sequenced material: peripheral blood. The clonotype comes from a man between 40 and 49 years old with active or convalescent COVID-19. V and J are TRBV21-1 and TRBJ2-4; whether TRBD2, the table's D call, matches the DNA was not checked. TRBV21-1 counts as a pseudogene. The CDR3 region is CASSKVEVEGCF. In nucleotides, the CDR3 is TGTGCCAGCAGCAAAGTGGAGGTAGAGGGCTGCTTC.